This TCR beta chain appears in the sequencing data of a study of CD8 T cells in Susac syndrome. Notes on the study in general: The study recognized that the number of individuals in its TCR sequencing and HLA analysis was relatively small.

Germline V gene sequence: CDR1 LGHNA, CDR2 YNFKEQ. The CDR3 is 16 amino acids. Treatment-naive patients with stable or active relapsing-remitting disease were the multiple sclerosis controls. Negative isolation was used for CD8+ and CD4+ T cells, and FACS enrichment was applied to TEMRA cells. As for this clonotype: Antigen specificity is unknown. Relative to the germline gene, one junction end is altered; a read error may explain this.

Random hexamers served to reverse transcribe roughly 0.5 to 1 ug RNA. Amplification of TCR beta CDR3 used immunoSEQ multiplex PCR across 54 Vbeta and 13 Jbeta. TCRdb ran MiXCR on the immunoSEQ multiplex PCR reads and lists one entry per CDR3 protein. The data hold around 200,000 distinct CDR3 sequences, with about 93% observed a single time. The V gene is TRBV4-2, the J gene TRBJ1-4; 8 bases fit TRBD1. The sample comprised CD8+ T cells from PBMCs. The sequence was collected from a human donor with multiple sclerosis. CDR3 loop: CAISHSAGGADEKLFF. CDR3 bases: TGTGCCATCAGCCACTCCGCAGGGGGCGCGGATGAAAAACTGTTTTTT.